Listed below are T cell receptor beta chains from one sample, sequenced in a study of T cell responses to AZD1222 COVID-19 vaccine. Sequencing was performed with immunoSEQ multiplex PCR; in TCRdb, only in-frame clones are kept and a portion is missing. The table has more than 85,000 clones, about 90% seen once; the top ten hold 4.4%. The specimen comprised peripheral blood, sampled 28 days after the second AZD1222 dose. The receptors here all came from an adult who received the AZD1222 COVID-19 vaccine. Both conserved end residues are part of each CDR3. D genes are given only for firm matches. Clone sizes are given selectively: once, few, many, or a class where the clone is expanded.

v_gene: TRBV6-5
abundance: -
d_gene: -
j_gene: TRBJ1-1
len: 14
CDR3nt: TGTGCCAGCAGTTACCTACGGGGCATGGCTGAAGCTTTCTTT
CDR3aa: CASSYLRGMAEAFF

v_gene: TRBV29-1
abundance: -
d_gene: -
j_gene: TRBJ1-5
len: 13
CDR3nt: TGCAGCGTTGCGGCAGGGTTAGACCAGCCCCAGCATTTT
CDR3aa: CSVAAGLDQPQHF

v_gene: TRBV6-5
abundance: -
d_gene: -
j_gene: TRBJ1-6
len: 15
CDR3nt: TGTGCCAGCAGTTACAGGCGACAGTTGAGGTCACCCCTCCACTTT
CDR3aa: CASSYRRQLRSPLHF

v_gene: TRBV4-1
abundance: once
d_gene: TRBD2
j_gene: TRBJ2-7
len: 16
CDR3nt: TGCGCCAGCAGCCCGGGAGGGCGGGGGACAAAATACGAGCAGTACTTC
CDR3aa: CASSPGGRGTKYEQYF

v_gene: TRBV6-2/TRBV6-3
abundance: -
d_gene: TRBD2
j_gene: TRBJ2-7
len: 15
CDR3nt: TGTGCCAGCAGTCGTGACCTAGCGGGGGGGAATGAGCAGTACTTC
CDR3aa: CASSRDLAGGNEQYF

v_gene: TRBV30
abundance: -
d_gene: -
j_gene: TRBJ1-6
len: 13
CDR3nt: TGTGCCTGGAGACAGGGCACGAATTCACCCCTCCACTTT
CDR3aa: CAWRQGTNSPLHF

v_gene: TRBV6-5
abundance: few
d_gene: -
j_gene: TRBJ1-2
len: 14
CDR3nt: TGTGCCAGCAGTTACCTCGGGGAAACCTATGGCTACACCTTC
CDR3aa: CASSYLGETYGYTF

v_gene: TRBV4-3
abundance: -
d_gene: -
j_gene: TRBJ1-1
len: 16
CDR3nt: TGCGCCAGCAGCCTAAGCGGGTGGGGGGGCGGCACTGAAGCTTTCTTT
CDR3aa: CASSLSGWGGGTEAFF

v_gene: TRBV5-1
abundance: -
d_gene: -
j_gene: TRBJ1-5
len: 15
CDR3nt: TGCGCCAGCAGCTTAACCGGGTCCCTCAATCAGCCCCAGCATTTT
CDR3aa: CASSLTGSLNQPQHF

v_gene: TRBV5-1
abundance: -
d_gene: -
j_gene: TRBJ2-5
len: 14
CDR3nt: TGCGCCAGCAGCTTGTACAGGGGGGGAGAGACCCAGTACTTC
CDR3aa: CASSLYRGGETQYF

v_gene: TRBV27
abundance: medium-sized
d_gene: -
j_gene: TRBJ1-1
len: 14
CDR3nt: TGTGCCAGCAGTCCTCGTGTAACTAACACTGAAGCTTTCTTT
CDR3aa: CASSPRVTNTEAFF

v_gene: TRBV5-1
abundance: -
d_gene: -
j_gene: TRBJ2-7
len: 14
CDR3nt: TGCGCCAGCAGCGGCGCGGGGAACGTCTACGAGCAGTACTTC
CDR3aa: CASSGAGNVYEQYF

v_gene: TRBV4-2
abundance: -
d_gene: -
j_gene: TRBJ2-1
len: 13
CDR3nt: TGTGCCAGCAGCCAAGGAGCGACCAGGGGGCAGTTCTTC
CDR3aa: CASSQGATRGQFF

v_gene: TRBV18
abundance: -
d_gene: TRBD2
j_gene: TRBJ2-1
len: 13
CDR3nt: TGTGCCAGCTCACCACTTGGACTAGCGGGAGTGTTCTTC
CDR3aa: CASSPLGLAGVFF